These 14 T cell receptor beta chains were all obtained from the same sample, sequenced in a study of monozygotic twins with cystic fibrosis. Sequencing was performed with immunoSEQ multiplex PCR; in TCRdb, only in-frame clones are kept and a portion is missing. The sample lists over 30,000 clones; 90% to 95% were seen once. The sample taken for sequencing was blood. The receptors were sampled from a boy under 10 years old with cystic fibrosis.

CDR3 sequence: CASSLRQGKEYNSPLHF. The CDR3 DNA follows: TGTGCCAGCAGCCTCAGACAGGGAAAGGAGTATAATTCACCCCTCCACTTT. The rearrangement joins TRBV7-2 to TRBJ1-6; 7 positions agree with TRBD1. This CDR3 contains 17 residues. Germline V CDR1 and CDR2: SGHTA, FQGNSA. V lost 5 bases and J lost 4; bases outside the gene matches: 11.

The chain joins TRBV2 to TRBJ2-5, with TRBD2 matching over 7 bases. The CDR3 has 17 amino acids. Germline trimming cut 7 bases from V and 1 base from J; bases unmatched to any gene: 15. Germline CDR1 and CDR2: SNHLY and FYNNEI. CDR3 bases: TGTGCCAGCATCCGCCTGCTCGTGGCGGGGGTCCAAGAGACCCAGTACTTC. This sequence encodes CASIRLLVAGVQETQYF.

This clone was counted once. The rearrangement links TRBV9 to TRBJ2-3; 8 nucleotides match TRBD1. Germline CDR1 reads SGDLS; CDR2 reads YYNGEE. V shed 3 bases, J shed 0 bases, and the junction held 9 bases outside the gene matches. The CDR3 loop spans 17 amino acids. CDR3 amino acids: CASSGPDRGTSTDTQYF. In DNA, the CDR3 is TGTGCCAGCAGCGGGCCCGACAGGGGTACTAGCACAGATACGCAGTATTTT. The full variable domain, with the rest looked up from reference TRBV9 and TRBJ2-3, is DSGVTQTPKHLITATGQRVTLRCSPRSGDLSVYWYQQSLDQGLQFLIQYYNGEERAKGNILERFSAQQFPDLHSELNLSSLELGDSALYFCASSGPDRGTSTDTQYFGPGTRLTVL.

A note on this clone: One end of the junction does not line up with germline, which may come from a read error. The chain employs TRBV5-5 and TRBJ1-2; D remains unclear. Per the germline V gene, CDR1 is SGHKS and CDR2 is YYEKEE (reference sequence). The CDR3 runs 14 residues. CDR3 protein: CASSRGFSDAGSNF. CDR3 sequence (DNA): TGTGCCAGCAGCCGCGGCTTCTCGGACGCCGGGTCGAACTTC.

This clone has a single count. The chain employs TRBV7-9 and TRBJ2-5; 11 nucleotides line up with TRBD2. Germline V lookup: CDR1 SEHNR, CDR2 FQNEAQ (reference sequence). Trimming removed 2 bases from V and 2 bases from J; junction bases left unmatched: 4. The CDR3 consists of 16 residues. DNA of the CDR3: TGTGCCAGCAGCTTAACGACTAGCGGGGAGCAAGAGACCCAGTACTTC. This translates into CASSLTTSGEQETQYF.

This chain links TRBV2 with TRBJ2-5, with 9 bases matching TRBD2. The CDR3 has 14 residues. CDR1 and CDR2 (germline): SNHLY, FYNNEI. V lost 8 bases and J lost 3; bases outside the gene matches: 7. The CDR3 DNA sequence: TGTGCCAGCGGGCGGACTAGCGCAGAAGAGACCCAGTACTTC. This encodes CASGRTSAEETQYF.

This clone was observed once. The V and J genes are TRBV19 and TRBJ2-1; D call uncertain. CDR1 and CDR2 from the germline V gene are LNHDA and SQIVND (reference sequence). Between the trimmed V and J ends, which lost 8 bases and 4 bases, there was a span of 15 bases. This CDR3 has 14 amino acids. The CDR3 region has the DNA TGTGCCAGTCCTAGGACGGCTAAATACAATGAGCAGTTCTTC. Its protein is CASPRTAKYNEQFF.

This chain connects TRBV6-6 to TRBJ1-2, with 8 bases matching TRBD1. Germline loops: CDR1 MNHNY, CDR2 SVGAGI (reference sequence). This CDR3 region has 16 residues. Trimming at V came to 2 bases and at J to 3 bases, leaving 8 bases not matched to a gene. The DNA for the CDR3 is TGTGCCAGCAGTTACCCCGGACAGGGAATATACTATGGCTACACCTTC. It specifies CASSYPGQGIYYGYTF.

This clone has only one observation. The CDR3: CASSSGQGATNEKLFF. The CDR3, as DNA: TGCGCCAGCAGCTCTGGACAGGGTGCAACTAATGAAAAACTGTTTTTT. This chain joins TRBV5-1 and TRBJ1-4, with 8 bases fitting TRBD1. V trimming: 3 bases; J trimming: 0 bases; junction bases outside the gene matches: 4. The CDR3 is 16 amino acids. Germline CDR1 reads SGHRS; CDR2 reads YFSETQ.

This chain connects TRBV5-4 to TRBJ1-2; D may be TRBD1 (6 bases). CDR1 SGHNT and CDR2 YYREEE come from the germline V gene (reference sequence). The CDR3 consists of 16 residues. V lost 4 bases, J lost 8 bases, and 24 bases lay in between. DNA of the CDR3: TGTGCCAGCAGCCGAGACACGCCCGGGACATCTTCGGGCTACACCTTC. Its protein product is CASSRDTPGTSSGYTF.

The chain uses TRBV5-1 and TRBJ2-5; D not resolved. The CDR3 has 12 residues. The V and J ends lost 4 bases and 2 bases respectively, with 6 bases between them. CDR1 SGHRS and CDR2 YFSETQ come from the germline V gene. The DNA for the CDR3 is TGCGCCAGCAGCGTAGGGCAAGAGACCCAGTACTTC. This gives the protein CASSVGQETQYF.

The rearrangement uses TRBV14 and TRBJ1-1, with D unresolved. V lost 1 base and J 3 bases, leaving 12 bases between the germline ends. This CDR3 contains 15 residues. Germline V gene sequence: CDR1 SGHDN, CDR2 FVKESK. The CDR3, as DNA: TGTGCCAGCAGCCAAGGGAGCCGGGTGGACACTGAAGCTTTCTTT. Amino acid sequence: CASSQGSRVDTEAFF.

This clone was found once. Here the CDR3 DNA reads TGTGCCAGCAGCGCACAGGGAGTAAATTCACCCCTCCACTTT. This encodes CASSAQGVNSPLHF. V is TRBV9 and J is TRBJ1-6, with D tentatively TRBD1 (6 bases). Germline V gene lookup returns CDR1 SGDLS and CDR2 YYNGEE. The CDR3 is 14 residues long. Trimming pared 3 bases from V and 7 bases from J, leaving 11 bases between.

This chain connects TRBV5-1 to TRBJ2-5; D gene unclear. Germline CDR1 and CDR2: SGHRS and YFSETQ. V lost 0 bases and J 5 bases, leaving 5 bases between the germline ends. The CDR3 length is 12 residues. The CDR3 nucleotides read TGCGCCAGCAGCTTGGAGTTCGAGACCCAGTACTTC. Protein: CASSLEFETQYF.